What follows are 15 T cell receptor beta chains derived from one specimen sequenced in a study of cytomegalovirus exposure and HLA in healthy donors. PCR used 60 Vbeta primers and 13 Jbeta primers. Libraries were prepared by immunoSEQ multiplex PCR; TCRdb keeps only in-frame clonotypes and omits some of them. The sample has about 200,000 clones, about 78% seen once. Source material: PBMCs. Receptors were obtained from a woman between 25 and 40 years old in good health and CMV-seronegative.

The chain recombines TRBV11-2 with TRBJ1-5; D uncertain. This CDR3 contains 13 residues. Germline V gene lookup returns CDR1 SGHAT and CDR2 FQNNGV. The germline V and J ends were trimmed by 5 bases and 9 bases, with 14 bases remaining between them. The CDR3 DNA is TGTGCCAGCAGCATACTGTCAGGTCGGCCCCAGCATTTT. Protein: CASSILSGRPQHF. The whole variable domain, filled in from reference TRBV11-2 and TRBJ1-5, reads EAGVAQSPRYKIIEKRQSVAFWCNPISGHATLYWYQQILGQGPKLLIQFQNNGVVDDSQLPKDRFSAERLKGVDSTLKIQPAKLEDSAVYLCASSILSGRPQHFGDGTRLSIL.

This clone was found a few times. The chain combines TRBV4-2 with TRBJ1-1; possible D gene TRBD1, 5 bases. The germline V and J ends were trimmed by 0 bases and 9 bases, with 11 bases remaining between them. Germline CDR1 is LGHNA and CDR2 is YNFKEQ. The CDR3 is made up of 13 amino acids. The CDR3 spells CASSQETRAQAFF. CDR3 DNA sequence: TGTGCCAGCAGCCAAGAGACCAGGGCTCAAGCTTTCTTT.

The genes are TRBV6-1 and TRBJ2-3, with D hard to call. V was cut by 8 bases and J by 5 bases, with 17 bases left in between. Germline V CDR1 and CDR2: MNHNS, SASEGT. This CDR3 has 14 residues. CDR3 bases: TGTGCCAGCGATCCCGGTGGTTTTGGAGATACGCAGTATTTT. It codes for CASDPGGFGDTQYF.

This rearrangement joins TRBV15 to TRBJ1-1; D is possibly TRBD1 (5 bases). The CDR3 totals 15 residues. Trimming removed 1 base at V and 1 base at J, with 10 bases between. The germline V gene encodes CDR1 LNHNV and CDR2 YYDKDF (reference sequence). The CDR3 here is CATSRAYQGNTEAFF. The CDR3 DNA follows: TGTGCCACCAGCAGAGCCTACCAGGGGAACACTGAAGCTTTCTTT.

The rearrangement joins TRBV19 to TRBJ2-7, with 8 bases that match TRBD2. The CDR3 runs 15 residues. The V gene's germline CDR1 is LNHDA and CDR2 SQIVND (reference sequence). Trimming cost V 4 bases and J 2 bases; bases outside gene matches: 7. CDR3 in DNA: TGTGCCAGTAGTAGATTGACTAGCGCGGCCTACGAGCAGTACTTC. Its translation: CASSRLTSAAYEQYF.

The V call is TRBV27, the J call TRBJ1-2; 7 nucleotides agree with TRBD1. Germline lookup yields CDR1 MNHEY and CDR2 SMNVEV (reference sequence). V shed 4 bases, J shed 3 bases, and the junction held 8 bases outside the gene matches. This CDR3 has 15 residues. The CDR3 sequence: CASSYSGGPYYGYTF. The CDR3 DNA sequence: TGTGCCAGCAGTTATTCAGGGGGGCCGTACTATGGCTACACCTTC.

V usage is TRBV10-3 and J usage is TRBJ2-1; 10 bases are a match to TRBD2. Unmatched junction bases numbered 8, after V lost 2 bases and J lost 4 bases. Germline lookup yields CDR1 ENHRY and CDR2 SYGVKD. This CDR3 comprises 17 residues. CDR3 sequence (DNA): TGTGCCATCAGTGAGGGCCGTCTAGCGGGAGCTTACAATGAGCAGTTCTTC. Encoded protein: CAISEGRLAGAYNEQFF.

On this clone itself: The CDR3 carries no conserved terminal phenylalanine or tryptophan, so it likely arises from a read error. The chain joins TRBV4-2 to TRBJ2-7; TRBD2 matches 12 bases. Per the germline V gene, CDR1 is LGHNA and CDR2 is YNFKEQ. Losses at the gene ends were 4 bases for V and 0 bases for J; bases not matched to a gene: 7. The CDR3 runs to 17 residues. Here the CDR3 DNA reads TGTGCCAGCAGCCCATCCGGGACTAGCGGGTTCTCCTACGAGCAGTACCTC. Translating gives CASSPSGTSGFSYEQYL.

The chain couples TRBV20-1 to TRBJ1-2; possible D gene TRBD1, 5 bases. Germline assignment: CDR1 DFQATT and CDR2 SNEGSKA (reference sequence). Between the trimmed V and J ends, which lost 3 bases and 13 bases, there was a span of 15 bases. The CDR3 spans 11 residues. CDR3 in amino acids: CSARSRALATF. The CDR3 DNA reads TGCAGTGCTAGGAGCAGGGCCCTTGCCACCTTC.

The rearrangement uses TRBV10-3 and TRBJ2-3; weak D call: TRBD2 (5 bases). The CDR3 consists of 15 residues. Per the germline V gene, CDR1 is ENHRY and CDR2 is SYGVKD. V was pared by 4 bases and J by 0 bases, with 11 bases between. The CDR3 sequence: CAISVGRTSTDTQYF. The CDR3 DNA reads as TGTGCCATCAGTGTTGGTCGGACTAGCACAGATACGCAGTATTTT.

The rearrangement uses TRBV10-3 and TRBJ1-3; TRBD1 matches at 7 bases. Looked up from germline, CDR1 is ENHRY and CDR2 is SYGVKD. The CDR3 is 15 residues long. V was clipped by 7 bases and J by 8 bases; unmatched bases: 14. The CDR3 spells CAIKDSYRGADTIYF. The DNA for the CDR3 is TGTGCCATCAAGGACTCCTACAGGGGAGCGGACACCATATATTTT.

The rearrangement links TRBV29-1 to TRBJ2-2, with 10 bases fitting TRBD1. Trimming cost V 6 bases and J 5 bases; bases outside gene matches: 3. Germline V CDR1 and CDR2: SQVTM, ANQGSEA. This CDR3 is built from 13 residues. CDR3 in amino acids: CSVPGQGTGELFF. In nucleotides, the CDR3 is TGCAGCGTCCCGGGACAGGGGACCGGGGAGCTGTTTTTT.

This clone was found once. This sequence joins TRBV4-1 and TRBJ2-1; TRBD2 aligns across 8 bases. J lost 2 bases, V lost 3 bases, and 12 bases had no gene match. This CDR3 is 18 amino acids long. Germline V gene lookup returns CDR1 MGHRA and CDR2 YSYEKL. The DNA of the CDR3 is TGCGCCAGCAGCCAGCCCCCGGCCGTAGCGGGGCCCTACAATGAGCAGTTCTTC. Its protein is CASSQPPAVAGPYNEQFF.

The rearrangement links TRBV9 to TRBJ1-3; no definite D call. The CDR3 runs to 14 residues. V was shortened by 4 bases and J by 0 bases, with 8 bases between the two germline ends. Germline assignment: CDR1 SGDLS and CDR2 YYNGEE. For the CDR3, the DNA is TGTGCCAGCAGCCGTTCGGGCTCTGGAAACACCATATATTTT. Its translation is CASSRSGSGNTIYF.

J is TRBJ1-5 and V is TRBV19; D may be TRBD1 (6 bases). The CDR3 extends over 16 amino acids. The germline gives CDR1 LNHDA, CDR2 SQIVND (reference sequence). Deletions cut 0 bases from V and 0 bases from J, with 9 bases between. The CDR3 coding sequence is TGTGCCAGTAGTATAGAGGGACATTATAGCAATCAGCCCCAGCATTTT. This codes for CASSIEGHYSNQPQHF.